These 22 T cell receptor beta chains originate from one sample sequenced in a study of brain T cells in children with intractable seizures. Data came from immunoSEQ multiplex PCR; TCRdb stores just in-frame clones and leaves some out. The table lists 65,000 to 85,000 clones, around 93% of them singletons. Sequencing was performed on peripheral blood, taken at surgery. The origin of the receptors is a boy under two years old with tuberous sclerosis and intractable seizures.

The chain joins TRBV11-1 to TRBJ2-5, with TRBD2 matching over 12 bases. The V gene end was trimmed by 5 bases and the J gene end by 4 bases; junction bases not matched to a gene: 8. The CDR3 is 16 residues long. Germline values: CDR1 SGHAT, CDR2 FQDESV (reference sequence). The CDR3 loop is CASSTRLAGEVETQYF. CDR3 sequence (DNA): TGTGCCAGCAGCACCCGACTAGCGGGAGAAGTAGAGACCCAGTACTTC.

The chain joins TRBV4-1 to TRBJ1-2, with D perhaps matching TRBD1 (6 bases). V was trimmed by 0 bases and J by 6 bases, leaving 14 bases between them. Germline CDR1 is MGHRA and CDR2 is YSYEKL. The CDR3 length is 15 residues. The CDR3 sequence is CASSQDPGASDGYTF. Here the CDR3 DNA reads TGCGCCAGCAGCCAAGACCCAGGGGCGTCCGATGGCTACACCTTC.

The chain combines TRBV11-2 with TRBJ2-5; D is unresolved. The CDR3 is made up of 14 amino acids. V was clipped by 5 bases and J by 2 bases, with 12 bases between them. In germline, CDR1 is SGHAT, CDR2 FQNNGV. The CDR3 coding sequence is TGTGCCAGCAGCCCCTCTCGCGGACAAGAGACCCAGTACTTC. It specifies CASSPSRGQETQYF.

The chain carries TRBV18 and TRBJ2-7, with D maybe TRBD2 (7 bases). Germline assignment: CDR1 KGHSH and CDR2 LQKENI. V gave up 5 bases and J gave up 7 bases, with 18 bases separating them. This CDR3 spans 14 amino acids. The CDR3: CASSFLQGGEEQYF. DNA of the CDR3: TGTGCCAGCTCATTCCTACAGGGAGGGGAAGAGCAGTACTTC.

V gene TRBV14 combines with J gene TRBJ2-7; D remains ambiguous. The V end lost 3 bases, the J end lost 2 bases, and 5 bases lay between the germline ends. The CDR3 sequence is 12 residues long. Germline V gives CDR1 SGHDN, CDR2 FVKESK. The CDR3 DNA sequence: TGTGCCAGCAGCCAGGAAACCTACGAGCAGTACTTC. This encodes CASSQETYEQYF.

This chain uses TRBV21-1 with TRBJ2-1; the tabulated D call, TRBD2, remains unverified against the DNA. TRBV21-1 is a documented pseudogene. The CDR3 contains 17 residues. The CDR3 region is CASSKALFLSSYNEQFF. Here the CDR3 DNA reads TGTGCCAGCAGCAAAGCGCTTTTTCTGAGCTCCTACAATGAGCAGTTCTTC.

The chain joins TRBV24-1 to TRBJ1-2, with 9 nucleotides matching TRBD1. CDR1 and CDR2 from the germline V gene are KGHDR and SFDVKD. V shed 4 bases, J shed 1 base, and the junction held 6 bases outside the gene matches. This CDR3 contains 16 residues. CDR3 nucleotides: TGTGCCACCAGTGACAAGACAGGGGGTTATAACTATGGCTACACCTTC. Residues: CATSDKTGGYNYGYTF.

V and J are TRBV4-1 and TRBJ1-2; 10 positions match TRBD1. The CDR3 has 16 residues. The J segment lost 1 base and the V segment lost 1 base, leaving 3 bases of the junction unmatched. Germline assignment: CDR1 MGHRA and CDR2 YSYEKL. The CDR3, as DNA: TGCGCCAGCAGCCAAGCCCGGGACAGGGGTAACTATGGCTACACCTTC. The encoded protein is CASSQARDRGNYGYTF.

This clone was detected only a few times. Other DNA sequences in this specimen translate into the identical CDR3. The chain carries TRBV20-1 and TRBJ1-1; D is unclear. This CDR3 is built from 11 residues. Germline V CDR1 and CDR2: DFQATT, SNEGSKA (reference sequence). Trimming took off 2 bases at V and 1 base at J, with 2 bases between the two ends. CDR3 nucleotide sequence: TGCAGTGCTAGACAGAACACTGAAGCTTTCTTT. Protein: CSARQNTEAFF.

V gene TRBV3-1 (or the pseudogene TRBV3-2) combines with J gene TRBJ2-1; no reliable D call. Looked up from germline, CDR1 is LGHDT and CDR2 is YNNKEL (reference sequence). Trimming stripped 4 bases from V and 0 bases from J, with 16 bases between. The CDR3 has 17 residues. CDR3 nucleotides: TGTGCCAGCAGCCCTCAGTTACGGGCAAACTCCTACAATGAGCAGTTCTTC. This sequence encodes CASSPQLRANSYNEQFF.

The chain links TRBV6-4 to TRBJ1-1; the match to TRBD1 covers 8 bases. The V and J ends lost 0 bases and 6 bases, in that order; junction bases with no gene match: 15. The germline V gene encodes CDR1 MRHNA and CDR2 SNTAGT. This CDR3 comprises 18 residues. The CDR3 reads CASSDSSDRDGGLAEAFF. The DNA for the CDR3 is TGTGCCAGCAGTGACTCGTCGGACAGGGATGGGGGTTTGGCTGAAGCTTTCTTT.

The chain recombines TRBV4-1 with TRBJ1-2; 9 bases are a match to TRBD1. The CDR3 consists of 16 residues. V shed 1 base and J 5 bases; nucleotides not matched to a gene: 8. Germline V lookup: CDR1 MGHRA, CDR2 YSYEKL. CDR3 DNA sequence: TGCGCCAGCAGCCAAGTACTGGGACAGGGATTTTATGGCTACACCTTC. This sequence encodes CASSQVLGQGFYGYTF.

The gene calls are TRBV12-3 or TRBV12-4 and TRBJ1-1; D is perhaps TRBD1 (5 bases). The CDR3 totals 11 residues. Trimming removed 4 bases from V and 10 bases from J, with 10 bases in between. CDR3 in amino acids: CASSSAGGAFF. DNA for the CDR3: TGTGCCAGCAGTTCCGCCGGGGGAGCTTTCTTT.

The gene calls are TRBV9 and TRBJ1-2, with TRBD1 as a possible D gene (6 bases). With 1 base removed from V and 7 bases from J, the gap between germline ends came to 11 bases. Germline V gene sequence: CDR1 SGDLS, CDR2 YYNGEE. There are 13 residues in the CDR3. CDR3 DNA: TGTGCCAGCAGCGTATCTGACAGGAGTGGCTACACCTTC. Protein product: CASSVSDRSGYTF.

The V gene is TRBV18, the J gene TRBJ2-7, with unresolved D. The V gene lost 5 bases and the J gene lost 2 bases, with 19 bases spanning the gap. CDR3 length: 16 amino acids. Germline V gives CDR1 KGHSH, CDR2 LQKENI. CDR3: CASSYQELRLTYEQYF. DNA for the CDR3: TGTGCCAGCTCATACCAGGAGTTACGTTTAACCTACGAGCAGTACTTC.

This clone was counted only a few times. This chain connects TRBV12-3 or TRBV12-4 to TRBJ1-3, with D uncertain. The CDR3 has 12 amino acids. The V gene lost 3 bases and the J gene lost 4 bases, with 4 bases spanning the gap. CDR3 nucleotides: TGTGCCAGCAGTTTGGTAGGAAACACCATATATTTT. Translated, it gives CASSLVGNTIYF.

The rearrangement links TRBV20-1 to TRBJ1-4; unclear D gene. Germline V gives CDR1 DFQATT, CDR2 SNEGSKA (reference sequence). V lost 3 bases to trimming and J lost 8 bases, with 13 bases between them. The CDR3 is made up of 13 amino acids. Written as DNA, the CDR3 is TGCAGTGCTAGTTGGGGAATTGAAGAAAAACTGTTTTTT. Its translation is CSASWGIEEKLFF.

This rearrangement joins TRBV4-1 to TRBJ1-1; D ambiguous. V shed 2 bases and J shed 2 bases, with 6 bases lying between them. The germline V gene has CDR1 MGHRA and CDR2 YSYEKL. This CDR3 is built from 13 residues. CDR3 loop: CASSQTDNTEAFF. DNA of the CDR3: TGCGCCAGCAGCCAAACAGATAACACTGAAGCTTTCTTT.

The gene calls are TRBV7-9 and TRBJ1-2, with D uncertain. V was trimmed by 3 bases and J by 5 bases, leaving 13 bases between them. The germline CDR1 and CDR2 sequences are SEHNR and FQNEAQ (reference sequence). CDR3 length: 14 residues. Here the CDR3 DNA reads TGTGCCAGCAGCTTTCTTGGACCGCAATATGGCTACACCTTC. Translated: CASSFLGPQYGYTF.

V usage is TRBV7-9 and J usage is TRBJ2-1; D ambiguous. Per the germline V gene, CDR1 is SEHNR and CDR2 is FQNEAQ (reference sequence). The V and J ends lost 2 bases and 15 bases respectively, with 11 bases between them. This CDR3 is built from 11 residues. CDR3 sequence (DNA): TGTGCCAGCAGCTTACTGGAGTCTTGGTTCTTC. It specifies CASSLLESWFF.

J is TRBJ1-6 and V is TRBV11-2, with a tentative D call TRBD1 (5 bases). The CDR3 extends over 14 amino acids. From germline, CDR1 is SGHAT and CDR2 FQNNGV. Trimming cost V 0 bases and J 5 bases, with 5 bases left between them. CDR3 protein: CASSLEGHNSPLHF. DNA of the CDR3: TGTGCCAGCAGCTTAGAGGGACATAATTCACCCCTCCACTTT.

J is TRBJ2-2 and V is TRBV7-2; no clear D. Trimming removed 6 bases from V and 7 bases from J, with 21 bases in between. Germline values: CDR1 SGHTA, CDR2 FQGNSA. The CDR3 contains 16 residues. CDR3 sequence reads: CASRSVVTNPHGELFF. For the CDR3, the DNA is TGTGCCAGCAGATCCGTCGTAACCAACCCCCACGGGGAGCTGTTTTTT.